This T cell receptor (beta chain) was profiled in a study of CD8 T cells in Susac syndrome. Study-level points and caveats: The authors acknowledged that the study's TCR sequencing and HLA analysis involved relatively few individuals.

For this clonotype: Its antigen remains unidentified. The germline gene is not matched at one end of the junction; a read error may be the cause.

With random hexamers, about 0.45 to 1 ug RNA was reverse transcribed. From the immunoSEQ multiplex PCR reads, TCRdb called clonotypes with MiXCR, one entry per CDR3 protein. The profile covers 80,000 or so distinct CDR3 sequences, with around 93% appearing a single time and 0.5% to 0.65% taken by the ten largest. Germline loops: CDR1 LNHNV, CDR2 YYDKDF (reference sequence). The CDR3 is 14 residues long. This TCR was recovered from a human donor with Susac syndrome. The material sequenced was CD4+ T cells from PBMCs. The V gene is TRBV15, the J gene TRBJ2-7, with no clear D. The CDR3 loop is CATSMGTVLYEQHF. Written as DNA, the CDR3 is TGTGCCACCAGCATGGGCACCGTTCTCTACGAGCAGCACTTC.